The 6 T cell receptor beta chains given below trace back to one sample, sequenced in a study of cytomegalovirus exposure and HLA in healthy donors. PCR involved 60 Vbeta and 13 Jbeta primers. Measured with immunoSEQ multiplex PCR; TCRdb has only the in-frame clones, and not every one. The sample has about 200,000 clones; 87% are singletons. The specimen sequenced was PBMCs. These receptors originate from a boy between 2 and 10 years old in good health and CMV-seronegative.

This clone was seen just once. V is TRBV5-1 and J is TRBJ2-1; TRBD1 agrees at 10 bases. CDR1 SGHRS and CDR2 YFSETQ come from the germline V gene. The CDR3 totals 13 residues. Trimming took 3 bases from V and 9 from J; bases not matched to a gene: 3. This CDR3 is CASSWTGGSEQFF. The CDR3 nucleotides are TGCGCCAGCAGCTGGACAGGGGGTAGTGAGCAGTTCTTC.

The chain carries TRBV2 and TRBJ2-2; a weak D match, TRBD1 (5 bases). CDR3 length equals 15 residues. Germline assignment: CDR1 SNHLY and CDR2 FYNNEI. V lost 6 bases, J lost 3 bases, and 14 bases lay in between. The CDR3 region is CASSPQGRDTGELFF. Written as DNA, the CDR3 is TGTGCCAGCAGCCCCCAGGGTAGGGACACCGGGGAGCTGTTTTTT.

V is TRBV5-4 and J is TRBJ1-2, with D possibly TRBD1 on 6 matching bases. The CDR3 loop spans 15 amino acids. Germline values: CDR1 SGHNT, CDR2 YYREEE (reference sequence). Trimming cost V 0 bases and J 5 bases, with 14 bases left between them. The CDR3 DNA reads as TGTGCCAGCAGCTTGGCCGCCAGGGGCCTGTATGGCTACACCTTC. Its protein is CASSLAARGLYGYTF. Filled out from reference TRBV5-4 and TRBJ1-2, the complete variable domain reads ETGVTQSPTHLIKTRGQQVTLRCSSQSGHNTVSWYQQALGQGPQFIFQYYREEENGRGNFPPRFSGLQFPNYSSELNVNALELDDSALYLCASSLAARGLYGYTFGSGTRLTVV.

The chain uses TRBV27 and TRBJ2-3, with D possibly being TRBD1 (6 bases). Germline assignment: CDR1 MNHEY and CDR2 SMNVEV (reference sequence). Trimming left V 4 bases short and J 5 bases short, with 10 bases between. This CDR3 is 13 amino acids long. The CDR3 DNA reads as TGTGCCAGCAGTTACTCAGGGGAAGATACGCAGTATTTT. Translated: CASSYSGEDTQYF.

The chain has TRBV19 and TRBJ1-2, with a tentative D call TRBD1 (6 bases). The V end lost 5 bases, the J end lost 8 bases, and 12 bases lay between the germline ends. The CDR3 loop spans 12 amino acids. In germline, CDR1 is LNHDA, CDR2 SQIVND (reference sequence). The CDR3, as DNA: TGTGCCAGTAGTCGAGGGGGATGGGGCTACACCTTC. It is translated as CASSRGGWGYTF.

The chain couples TRBV9 to TRBJ2-3; 10 bases are shared with TRBD2. The CDR3 loop spans 16 amino acids. The germline CDR1 and CDR2 sequences are SGDLS and YYNGEE. The J segment lost 2 bases and the V segment lost 0 bases, leaving 3 bases of the junction unmatched. The CDR3 DNA follows: TGTGCCAGCAGCGTAGTAGCGGGGGGCGTCACAGATACGCAGTATTTT. Translating gives CASSVVAGGVTDTQYF.